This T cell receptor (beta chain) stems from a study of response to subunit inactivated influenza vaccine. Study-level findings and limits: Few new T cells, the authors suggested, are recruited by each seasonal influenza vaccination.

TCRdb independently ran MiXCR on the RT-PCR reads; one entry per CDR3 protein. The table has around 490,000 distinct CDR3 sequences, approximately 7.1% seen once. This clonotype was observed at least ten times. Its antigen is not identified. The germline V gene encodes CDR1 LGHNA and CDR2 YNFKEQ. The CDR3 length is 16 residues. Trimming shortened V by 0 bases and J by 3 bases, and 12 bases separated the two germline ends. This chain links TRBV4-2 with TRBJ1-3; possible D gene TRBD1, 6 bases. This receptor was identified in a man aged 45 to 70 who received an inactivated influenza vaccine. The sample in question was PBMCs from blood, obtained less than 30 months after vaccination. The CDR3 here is CASSQETGRLGNTIYF. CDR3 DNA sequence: TGTGCCAGCAGCCAAGAAACAGGGAGACTTGGAAACACCATATATTTT.